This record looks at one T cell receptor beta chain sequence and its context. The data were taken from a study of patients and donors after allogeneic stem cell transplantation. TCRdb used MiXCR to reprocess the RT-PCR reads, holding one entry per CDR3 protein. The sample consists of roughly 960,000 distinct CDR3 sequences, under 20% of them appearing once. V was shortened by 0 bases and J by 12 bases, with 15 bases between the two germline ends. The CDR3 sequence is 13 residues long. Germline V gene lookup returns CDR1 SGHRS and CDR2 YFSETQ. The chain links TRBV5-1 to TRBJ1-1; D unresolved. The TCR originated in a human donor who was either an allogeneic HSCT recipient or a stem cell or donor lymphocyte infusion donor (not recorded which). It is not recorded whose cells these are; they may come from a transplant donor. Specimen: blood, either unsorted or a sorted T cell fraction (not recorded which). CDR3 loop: CASSLEVSLGPFF. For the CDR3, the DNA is TGCGCCAGCAGCTTGGAGGTTTCCCTCGGACCTTTCTTT.